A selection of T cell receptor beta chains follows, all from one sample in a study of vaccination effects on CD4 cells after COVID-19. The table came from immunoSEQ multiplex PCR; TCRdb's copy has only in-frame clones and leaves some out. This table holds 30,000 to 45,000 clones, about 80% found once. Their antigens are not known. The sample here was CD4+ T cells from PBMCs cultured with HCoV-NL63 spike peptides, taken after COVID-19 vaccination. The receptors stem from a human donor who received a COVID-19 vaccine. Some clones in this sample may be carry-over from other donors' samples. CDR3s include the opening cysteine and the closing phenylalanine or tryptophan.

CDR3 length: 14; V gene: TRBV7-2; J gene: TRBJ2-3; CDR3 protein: CASSLGSGAGTQYF
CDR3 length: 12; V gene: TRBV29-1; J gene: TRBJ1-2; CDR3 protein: CSVEGQGVVYTF
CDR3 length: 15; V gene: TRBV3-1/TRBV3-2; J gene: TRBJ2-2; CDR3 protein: CASSQQGSNTGELFF
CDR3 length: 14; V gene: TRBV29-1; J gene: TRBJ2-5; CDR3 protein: CSVVGGGGWETQYF
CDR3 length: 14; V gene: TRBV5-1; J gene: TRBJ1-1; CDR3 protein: CASSIDGRNTEAFF
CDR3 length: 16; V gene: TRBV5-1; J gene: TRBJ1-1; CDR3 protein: CASSLAGGGVGTEAFF
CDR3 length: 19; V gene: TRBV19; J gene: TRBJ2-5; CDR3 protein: CASSTTDRGKGATQETQYF
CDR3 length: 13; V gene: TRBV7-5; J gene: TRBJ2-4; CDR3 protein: CARSGGDKDIQYF
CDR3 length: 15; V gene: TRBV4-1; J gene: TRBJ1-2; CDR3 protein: CASSQRQGDNYGYTF
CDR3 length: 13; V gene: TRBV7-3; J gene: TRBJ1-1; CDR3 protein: CASSVQGYTEAFF
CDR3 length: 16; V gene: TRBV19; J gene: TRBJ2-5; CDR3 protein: CASSIETGQGWPTQYF
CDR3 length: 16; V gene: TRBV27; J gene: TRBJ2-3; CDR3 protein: CASSPAGRASTDTQYF
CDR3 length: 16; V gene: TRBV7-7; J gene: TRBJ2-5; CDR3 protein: CASSLEGGVGQETQYF
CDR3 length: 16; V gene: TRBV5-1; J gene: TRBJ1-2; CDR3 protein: CASSRGGAGLNYGYTF
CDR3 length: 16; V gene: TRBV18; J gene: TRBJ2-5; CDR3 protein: CASSPRTSGGQETQYF
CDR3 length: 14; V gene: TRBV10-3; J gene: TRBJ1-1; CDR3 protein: CAIRRTVGDTEAFF
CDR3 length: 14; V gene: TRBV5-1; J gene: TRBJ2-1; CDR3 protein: CACASGTFYNEQFF
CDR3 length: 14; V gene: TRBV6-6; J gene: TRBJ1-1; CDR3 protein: CASSGQGVNTEAFF
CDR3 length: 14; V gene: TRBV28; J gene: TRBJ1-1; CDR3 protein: CASSPLGVNTEAFF
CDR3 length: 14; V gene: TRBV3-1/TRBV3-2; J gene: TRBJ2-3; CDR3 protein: CASSQRGGRDTQYF
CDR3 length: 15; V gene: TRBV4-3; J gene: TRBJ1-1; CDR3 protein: CASSPADSRNTEAFF
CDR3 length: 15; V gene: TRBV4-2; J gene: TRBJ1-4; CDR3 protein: CASSPSQGANEKLFF
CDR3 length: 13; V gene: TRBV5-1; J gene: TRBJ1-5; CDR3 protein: CASSFDSMTPQHF
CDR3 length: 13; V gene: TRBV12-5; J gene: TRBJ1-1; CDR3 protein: CASGLQGNTEAFF
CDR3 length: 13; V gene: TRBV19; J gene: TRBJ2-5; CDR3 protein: CASSIDTQETQYF
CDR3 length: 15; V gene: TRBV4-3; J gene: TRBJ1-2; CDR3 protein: CASSQDLGREDGYTF
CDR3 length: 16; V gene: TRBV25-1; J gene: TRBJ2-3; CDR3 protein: CASSESLAGGTDTQYF
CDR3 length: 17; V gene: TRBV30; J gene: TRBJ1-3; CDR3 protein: CAWSVYERAFGGNTIYF
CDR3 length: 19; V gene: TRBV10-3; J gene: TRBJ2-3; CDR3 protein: CAISESTFKTSGVRDTQYF
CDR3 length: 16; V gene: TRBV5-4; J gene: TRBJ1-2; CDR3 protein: CASSFYPRTATYGYTF
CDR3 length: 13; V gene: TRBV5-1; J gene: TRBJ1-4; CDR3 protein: CASSARSNEKLFF
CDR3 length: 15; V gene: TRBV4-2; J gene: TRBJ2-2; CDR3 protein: CASSQGDSDTGELFF
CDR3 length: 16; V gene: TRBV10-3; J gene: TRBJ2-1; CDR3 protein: CAISSGTSGGGNEQFF
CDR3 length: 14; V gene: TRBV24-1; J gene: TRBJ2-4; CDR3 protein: CATSDKGVKNIQYF
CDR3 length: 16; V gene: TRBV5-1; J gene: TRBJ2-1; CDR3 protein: CASSWTGTLSYNEQFF
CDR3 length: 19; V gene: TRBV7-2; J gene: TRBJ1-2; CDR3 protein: CASSLEVLGQGARNYGYTF
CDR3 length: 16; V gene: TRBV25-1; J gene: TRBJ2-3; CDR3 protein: CASSDQRGLRTDTQYF
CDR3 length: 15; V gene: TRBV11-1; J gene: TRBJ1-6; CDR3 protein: CASSPTGTRPSPLHF
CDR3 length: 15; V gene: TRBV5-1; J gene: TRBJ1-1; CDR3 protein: CASSQGGTGNTEAFF
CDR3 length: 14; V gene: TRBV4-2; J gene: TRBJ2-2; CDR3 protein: CASRLTGNTGELFF
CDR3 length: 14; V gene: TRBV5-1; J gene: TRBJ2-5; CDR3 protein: CASSQDRARETQYF
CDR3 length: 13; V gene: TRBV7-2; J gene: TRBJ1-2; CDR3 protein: CASSLVTGNGYTF
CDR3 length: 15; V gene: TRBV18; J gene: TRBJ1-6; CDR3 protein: CASSPWGVDNSPLHF
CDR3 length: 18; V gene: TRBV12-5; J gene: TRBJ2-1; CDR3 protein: CASGLMGLAGGNYNEQFF
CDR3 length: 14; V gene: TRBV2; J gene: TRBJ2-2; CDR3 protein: CASKPQTNTGELFF
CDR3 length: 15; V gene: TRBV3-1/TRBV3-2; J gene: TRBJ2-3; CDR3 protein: CASSPWTGKADTQYF
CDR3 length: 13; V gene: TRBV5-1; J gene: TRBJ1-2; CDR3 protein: CASSSRGYYGYTF
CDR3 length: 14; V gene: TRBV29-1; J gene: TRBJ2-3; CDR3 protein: CSVDEGASTDTQYF
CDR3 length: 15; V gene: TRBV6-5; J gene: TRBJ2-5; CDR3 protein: CASSQAPGVGETQYF
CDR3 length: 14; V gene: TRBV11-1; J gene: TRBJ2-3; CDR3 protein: CASSLAARTDTQYF
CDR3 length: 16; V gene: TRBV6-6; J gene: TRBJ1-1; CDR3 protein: CASSYSIRRGHTEAFF
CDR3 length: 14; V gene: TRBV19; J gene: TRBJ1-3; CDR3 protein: CASRSGASGNTIYF
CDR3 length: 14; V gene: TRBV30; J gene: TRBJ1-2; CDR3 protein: CAWSGTGFLSGYTF